One and the same sample provided the 15 T cell receptor beta chains below, sequenced in a study of blood T cell repertoires in COVID-19. The method was immunoSEQ multiplex PCR; TCRdb's version includes in-frame clones alone and lacks a portion of them. The sample lists a few hundred thousand clones, around 87% occurring once. Sequencing was carried out using peripheral blood. The receptors come from a woman in her forties or fifties with acute or convalescent COVID-19.

The chain employs TRBV18 and TRBJ2-7; D uncertain. Germline CDR1 and CDR2: KGHSH and LQKENI. Trimming removed 2 bases from V and 2 bases from J, with 7 bases in between. This CDR3 is 13 amino acids long. CDR3 region: CASSPRSAYEQYF. The CDR3 region has the DNA TGTGCCAGCTCACCAAGGAGTGCCTACGAGCAGTACTTC.

The J gene is TRBJ2-7, the V gene TRBV5-4; 8 bases line up with TRBD2. The CDR3 length is 16 residues. The V gene end was trimmed by 0 bases and the J gene end by 2 bases; junction bases not matched to a gene: 7. CDR1 is SGHNT, CDR2 YYREEE, per germline (reference sequence). CDR3 loop: CASSLDLGRGTYEQYF. CDR3 DNA: TGTGCCAGCAGCTTGGACCTCGGGAGGGGCACCTACGAGCAGTACTTC.

V gene TRBV19 combines with J gene TRBJ1-5; D is perhaps TRBD1 (5 bases). Between the trimmed V and J ends, which lost 8 bases and 4 bases, there was a span of 15 bases. Germline V lookup: CDR1 LNHDA, CDR2 SQIVND (reference sequence). The CDR3 runs 14 residues. The CDR3 reads CASERRDWNQPQHF. As DNA, the CDR3 is TGTGCCAGTGAACGACGGGACTGGAATCAGCCCCAGCATTTT.

The chain links TRBV11-1 to TRBJ2-7, with 8 positions matching TRBD1. The CDR3 consists of 13 residues. The V gene end was trimmed by 5 bases and the J gene end by 5 bases; junction bases not matched to a gene: 5. Germline CDR1 is SGHAT and CDR2 is FQDESV (reference sequence). Here the CDR3 DNA reads TGTGCCAGCAGCCAAGACAGGGGCCACGAGCAGTACTTC. Encoded protein: CASSQDRGHEQYF.

The genes are TRBV5-1 and TRBJ1-4; 8 bases are a match to TRBD1. The CDR3 has 15 residues. V shed 4 bases, J shed 7 bases, and the junction held 9 bases outside the gene matches. Germline-derived CDR1 and CDR2 are SGHRS and YFSETQ. The CDR3, as DNA: TGCGCCAGCAGCACCCGACAGGGGATGGGTGAAAAACTGTTTTTT. It codes for CASSTRQGMGEKLFF. Full variable domain (rest looked up from reference TRBV5-1 and TRBJ1-4): KAGVTQTPRYLIKTRGQQVTLSCSPISGHRSVSWYQQTPGQGLQFLFEYFSETQRNKGNFPGRFSGRQFSNSRSEMNVSTLELGDSALYLCASSTRQGMGEKLFFGSGTQLSVL.

V usage is TRBV7-9 and J usage is TRBJ1-2; a weak D match, TRBD1 (5 bases). Between the trimmed V and J ends, which lost 5 bases and 0 bases, there was a span of 13 bases. From germline, CDR1 is SEHNR and CDR2 FQNEAQ (reference sequence). The CDR3 is made up of 15 amino acids. The CDR3 DNA reads TGTGCCAGCAGCCTAGGGGCAGCTACTAACTATGGCTACACCTTC. Residues: CASSLGAATNYGYTF.

V usage is TRBV30 and J usage is TRBJ2-7, with unresolved D. Trimming cost V 4 bases and J 0 bases, with 7 bases left between them. The CDR3 is 12 amino acids. CDR1 GTSNPN and CDR2 SVGIG come from the germline V gene (reference sequence). The CDR3 spells CAWTGGSYEQYF. CDR3 DNA: TGTGCCTGGACCGGCGGCTCCTACGAGCAGTACTTC.

The CDR3 region is CASSLYDLSGSDNEQFF. As DNA, the CDR3 is TGTGCCAGCAGTTTATACGATTTGAGCGGGAGCGACAATGAGCAGTTCTTC. V and J are TRBV28 and TRBJ2-1, with 8 bases identical to TRBD2. The ends lost 1 base at V and 5 bases at J; junction bases unmatched: 10. There are 17 residues in the CDR3. Germline V gene sequence: CDR1 MDHEN, CDR2 SYDVKM.

Comments on this clone: The junction does not match germline at one end; this may be a read error. The chain couples TRBV7-7 to TRBJ2-1, with D possibly matching TRBD2 (5 bases). Germline V gives CDR1 SSHAT, CDR2 FNYEAQ (reference sequence). The CDR3 has 13 amino acids. CDR3 residues: CASSFGLAREQFF. The DNA for the CDR3 is TGTGCTAGCAGCTTCGGTCTAGCCAGGGAGCAGTTCTTC.

Of note for this clone: This CDR3 is missing its conserved last phenylalanine or tryptophan, likely due to a read error. The DNA is left out, because the CDR3 cannot be placed on it with certainty; the CDR3 is given as TCRdb lists it. The V and J genes are TRBV28 and TRBJ1-4; TRBD1 is the table's D call and was not checked against the DNA. Germline assignment: CDR1 MDHEN and CDR2 SYDVKM. The CDR3 contains 13 residues when both ends are counted. CDR3 sequence: CASSLPGTGVVGL.

The gene calls are TRBV5-1 and TRBJ2-1, with 8 bases matching TRBD1. CDR3 size: 16 residues. Germline CDR1 reads SGHRS; CDR2 reads YFSETQ. After removal of 3 bases from V and 7 bases from J, the junction contained 12 bases not matched to a gene. The CDR3 DNA follows: TGCGCCAGCAGCTCCCAGGGGCAGGGGGCGTTGAATGAGCAGTTCTTC. This encodes CASSSQGQGALNEQFF.

The chain is built from TRBV5-1 and TRBJ2-7, with D perhaps matching TRBD1 (5 bases). CDR3 size: 15 residues. Trimming took off 0 bases at V and 3 bases at J, with 13 bases between the two ends. Germline CDR1 and CDR2: SGHRS and YFSETQ. The CDR3 spells CASSLDGATLYEQYF. CDR3 nucleotide sequence: TGCGCCAGCAGCTTGGATGGGGCTACCCTCTACGAGCAGTACTTC.

The J gene is TRBJ1-1, the V gene TRBV6-6; D unclear. V dropped 2 bases and J dropped 1 base, with 14 bases sitting between them. This CDR3 is built from 16 residues. The germline gives CDR1 MNHNY, CDR2 SVGAGI (reference sequence). In DNA form, the CDR3 reads TGTGCCAGCAGTTACATCCCGTTCAGACAGAACACTGAAGCTTTCTTT. It is translated as CASSYIPFRQNTEAFF.

The sample holds one count of this clone. The chain combines TRBV28 with TRBJ2-1; 10 positions agree with TRBD2. The CDR3 consists of 16 residues. Germline values: CDR1 MDHEN, CDR2 SYDVKM. J was trimmed by 7 bases and V by 5 bases; bases with no gene match: 11. CDR3 sequence (DNA): TGTGCCAGCAGTACCCGGACTAGCGGACTACAAAATGAGCAGTTCTTC. Its translation is CASSTRTSGLQNEQFF.

This chain connects TRBV24-1 to TRBJ1-2; perhaps TRBD1 as D (6 bases). V was pared by 4 bases and J by 0 bases, with 14 bases between. The germline V gene encodes CDR1 KGHDR and CDR2 SFDVKD. The CDR3 is 16 amino acids. The CDR3 DNA reads TGTGCCACCAGTGACCCGGCCACAGGGCCTAACTATGGCTACACCTTC. It codes for CATSDPATGPNYGYTF.